These T cell receptor beta chains were read from a single sample in a study of blood T cell repertoires in COVID-19. TCRdb's copy holds only in-frame clones and misses some; the assay was immunoSEQ multiplex PCR. Of about 170,000 clones in the sample, roughly 84% are singletons; the top ten hold approximately 1.2%. The sequenced material came from peripheral blood. These receptors came from a man in his 60s who had recovered from COVID-19. Each CDR3 is given with its conserved first and last residue. A D gene is named only where the DNA matches it firmly. Some rows mark clone size as missing; the rest say once, few, many or name a class of expanded clone.

j_call	v_call	clone_size	d_call	cdr3_length	cdr3_aa	cdr3_nt
TRBJ2-7	TRBV30	-	-	14	CAWSSQDRSYEQYF	TGTGCCTGGAGTTCCCAAGACAGATCCTACGAGCAGTACTTC
TRBJ2-1	TRBV18	-	TRBD1	17	CASSPRTGTQDLNEQFF	TGTGCCAGCTCACCTCGGACAGGGACCCAAGACCTTAATGAGCAGTTCTTC
TRBJ1-2	TRBV29-1	-	-	16	CSVGLSPGQTRNGYTF	TGCAGCGTTGGCCTGAGCCCGGGACAAACGAGGAATGGCTACACCTTC
TRBJ2-3	TRBV24-1	-	-	15	CATSDPRGYTDTQYF	TGTGCCACCAGTGACCCCCGGGGGTACACAGATACGCAGTATTTT
TRBJ1-5	TRBV19	-	-	14	CAKREEDSNQPQHF	TGTGCCAAAAGGGAGGAAGATAGCAATCAGCCCCAGCATTTT
TRBJ2-7	TRBV19	-	TRBD1	14	CASSRQGMVYEQYF	TGTGCCAGTAGTAGACAGGGTATGGTCTACGAGCAGTACTTC
TRBJ1-4	TRBV6-6	-	TRBD1	15	CASSYPGQINEKLFF	TGTGCCAGCAGTTACCCGGGACAGATAAATGAAAAACTGTTTTTT
TRBJ2-5	TRBV19	-	-	14	CASSIGGGRETQYF	TGTGCCAGTAGTATCGGAGGGGGCAGGGAGACCCAGTACTTC
TRBJ2-1	TRBV4-2	-	TRBD2	18	CASSQLAGGPLSYNEQFF	TGTGCCAGCAGCCAACTAGCGGGGGGGCCTCTTTCCTACAATGAGCAGTTCTTC
TRBJ2-2	TRBV5-1	-	TRBD2	16	CASSLTSGGYTGELFF	TGCGCCAGCAGCTTGACTAGCGGGGGGTACACCGGGGAGCTGTTTTTT
TRBJ1-2	TRBV30	-	-	14	CAWSHGGANYGYTF	TGTGCCTGGAGCCACGGGGGGGCTAACTATGGCTACACCTTC
TRBJ1-6	TRBV5-1	-	-	15	CASSLGAQGNSPLHF	TGCGCCAGCAGCTTGGGGGCACAGGGAAATTCACCCCTCCACTTT
TRBJ1-5	TRBV10-3	-	-	14	CAISESGGDQPQHF	TGTGCCATCAGTGAGTCGGGGGGAGATCAGCCCCAGCATTTT
TRBJ1-2	TRBV28	once	-	14	CASSLAGANYGYTF	TGTGCCAGCAGTTTAGCAGGGGCTAACTATGGCTACACCTTC
TRBJ2-3	TRBV5-4	-	-	14	CASSLGQGGNTQYF	TGTGCCAGCAGCTTGGGGCAGGGTGGAAATACGCAGTATTTT
TRBJ1-4	TRBV5-6	-	TRBD1	14	CASSPGGTNEKLFF	TGTGCCAGCAGCCCAGGGGGCACTAATGAAAAACTGTTTTTT
TRBJ2-5	TRBV5-1	-	TRBD2	13	CASSLGGGETQYF	TGCGCCAGCAGCTTGGGCGGGGGAGAGACCCAGTACTTC
TRBJ2-5	TRBV19	-	TRBD1	15	CASSSLTGAQETQYF	TGTGCCAGTAGTAGCTTGACAGGGGCACAAGAGACCCAGTACTTC
TRBJ1-5	TRBV19	-	-	15	CASSSGRASYQPQHF	TGTGCCAGTAGTTCAGGCAGGGCCTCATATCAGCCCCAGCATTTT
TRBJ2-3	TRBV13	-	TRBD2	13	CASSPRTSGDQYF	TGTGCCAGCAGCCCCCGGACTAGCGGGGATCAGTATTTT
TRBJ1-3	TRBV12-3/TRBV12-4	-	-	11	CALQVGNTIYF	TGTGCCCTCCAGGTTGGAAACACCATATATTTT
TRBJ1-6	TRBV13	few	-	16	CASSFGRTASGSPLHF	TGTGCCAGCAGCTTCGGGCGGACAGCGTCGGGATCACCCCTCCACTTT
TRBJ2-5	TRBV5-1	-	-	18	CASSLPYRFERLQETQYF	TGCGCCAGCAGCTTACCTTATCGCTTCGAGCGACTACAAGAGACCCAGTACTTC
TRBJ1-1	TRBV9	-	-	16	CASSPDPREVGTEAFF	TGTGCCAGCAGCCCAGACCCCAGGGAAGTTGGCACTGAAGCTTTCTTT
TRBJ1-1	TRBV7-2	-	TRBD1	13	CASSLRQGGEAFF	TGTGCCAGCAGCCTTCGACAGGGTGGAGAAGCTTTCTTT
TRBJ1-3	TRBV19	-	-	14	CASSIWTVGNTIYF	TGTGCCAGTAGTATTTGGACAGTCGGAAACACCATATATTTT
TRBJ1-3	TRBV4-1	-	-	18	CASSHTAGGLGDGNTIYF	TGCGCCAGCAGCCACACTGCGGGGGGCTTGGGGGACGGAAACACCATATATTTT
TRBJ2-3	TRBV6-6	once	-	13	CATEGQFTDTQYF	TGTGCCACTGAAGGACAGTTCACAGATACGCAGTATTTT
TRBJ1-5	TRBV6-5	-	-	15	CATALQPYSNQPQHF	TGTGCCACAGCCCTACAGCCCTATAGCAATCAGCCCCAGCATTTT
TRBJ2-1	TRBV3-1/TRBV3-2	-	-	15	CASSQATGGHNEQFF	TGTGCCAGCAGCCAAGCGACGGGGGGCCACAATGAGCAGTTCTTC
TRBJ1-1	TRBV5-1	once	TRBD1	16	CASSRDRGDVGTEAFF	TGCGCCAGCAGCAGGGACAGGGGGGACGTGGGCACTGAAGCTTTCTTT
TRBJ2-7	TRBV28	-	-	11	CASSSTYEQYF	TGTGCCAGCAGTTCTACCTACGAGCAGTACTTC
TRBJ1-5	TRBV13	-	TRBD1	14	CASSKQGAGQPQHF	TGTGCCAGCAGCAAACAGGGGGCCGGACAGCCCCAGCATTTT
TRBJ2-3	TRBV30	-	-	12	CAWSVQLDTQYF	TGTGCCTGGAGTGTCCAATTAGATACGCAGTATTTT
TRBJ2-1	TRBV5-6	-	TRBD2	16	CASSLWGTSIYNEQFF	TGTGCCAGCAGCTTGTGGGGGACTAGTATATACAATGAGCAGTTCTTC
TRBJ2-3	TRBV6-5	-	-	15	CASRRQQGSTDTQYF	TGTGCCAGCAGGCGCCAACAGGGTAGCACAGATACGCAGTATTTT
TRBJ1-1	TRBV11-3	-	-	14	CASSLRGENTEAFF	TGTGCCAGCAGCTTACGGGGGGAGAACACTGAAGCTTTCTTT
TRBJ1-1	TRBV12-3/TRBV12-4	-	-	13	CASQGFMNTEAFF	TGTGCCAGCCAGGGTTTCATGAACACTGAAGCTTTCTTT
TRBJ2-4	TRBV24-1	-	-	13	CATSDFSVDIQYF	TGTGCCACCAGTGATTTTTCGGTGGACATTCAGTACTTC
TRBJ1-5	TRBV7-2	-	-	13	CASSFSPRWPQHF	TGTGCCAGCAGCTTCTCCCCGAGGTGGCCCCAGCATTTT
TRBJ1-2	TRBV5-4	-	-	15	CASRKMDIMDYGYTF	TGTGCCAGCAGAAAAATGGACATTATGGACTATGGCTACACCTTC
TRBJ1-2	TRBV10-2	-	TRBD1	15	CASSAQSDRGDGYTF	TGCGCCAGCAGTGCTCAATCGGACAGGGGCGATGGCTACACCTTC
TRBJ2-3	TRBV19	-	TRBD2	13	CASNSGSTDTQYF	TGTGCCAGTAATAGCGGGAGCACAGATACGCAGTATTTT
TRBJ1-1	TRBV16	-	-	16	CASSQLKGTPALKAFF	TGTGCCAGCAGCCAATTAAAGGGGACACCCGCACTAAAAGCTTTCTTT
TRBJ2-1	TRBV5-4	-	-	12	CASSLSYNEQFF	TGTGCCAGCAGCCTCTCCTACAATGAGCAGTTCTTC
TRBJ2-5	TRBV6-2/TRBV6-3	-	-	12	CASSYSSETQYF	TGTGCCAGCAGTTACTCCTCAGAGACCCAGTACTTC
TRBJ2-7	TRBV2	-	-	12	CASSRGAYEQYF	TGTGCCAGCAGTCGCGGGGCCTACGAGCAGTACTTC
TRBJ2-1	TRBV19	-	TRBD1	14	CASSMTGTVTSQFF	TGTGCCAGTAGTATGACCGGGACAGTGACTTCCCAGTTCTTC